Listed below are T cell receptor beta chains from one sample, sequenced in a study of T cells in Graves' hyperthyroidism and ophthalmopathy. TCRdb redid the calling of the multiplex PCR reads with MiXCR, one entry per CDR3 protein. The table lists about 520,000 distinct CDR3 sequences, around 20% of them singletons. Source material: blood. The receptors come from a man aged 18 to 35 with Graves' hyperthyroidism. Each CDR3 is given with its conserved first and last residue. The D gene is left open where the match is weak. Where a row states a size, it is once, few, many or the class of an expanded clone; other rows omit it.

j_call,clone_size,v_call,cdr3_length,d_call,cdr3_nt,cdr3_aa
TRBJ2-7,many,TRBV15,15,.,TGTGCCACCAGCAGCCGGGTTGGAGGGTCCTACGAGCAGTACTTC,CATSSRVGGSYEQYF
TRBJ1-5,many,TRBV6-1,15,TRBD1,TGTGCCAGCAGTGCTTCGGCAGGGGGGATTCAGCCCCAGCATTTT,CASSASAGGIQPQHF
TRBJ2-2,.,TRBV6-5,15,.,TGTGCCAGCAGTTACAGCCAGGAGAACACCGGGGAGCTGTTTTTT,CASSYSQENTGELFF
TRBJ1-3,few,TRBV5-1,14,.,TGCGCCAGCAGCTTGAAGGCGTCGGGAAACACCATATATTTT,CASSLKASGNTIYF
TRBJ2-7,many,TRBV6-1,11,.,TGTGCCAGCAGTGCTTCGCCCGAGCAGTACTTC,CASSASPEQYF
TRBJ1-5,many,TRBV27,15,.,TGTGCCAGCAAGTCACCCCCTCGGGACAATCAGCCCCAGCATTTT,CASKSPPRDNQPQHF
TRBJ2-5,many,TRBV28,15,TRBD2,TGTGCCAGCAGTTTCCCGGGGGGGGCCCAAGAGACCCAGTACTTC,CASSFPGGAQETQYF
TRBJ1-5,.,TRBV10-3,17,TRBD1,TGTGCCATCAGTGAGGACCCTCCGGCAGGGGGGAATCAGCCCCAGCATTTT,CAISEDPPAGGNQPQHF
TRBJ2-7,.,TRBV5-1,14,TRBD1,TGCGCCAGCAGCGAGGGACAGGGGAGGCACGAGCAGTACTTC,CASSEGQGRHEQYF
TRBJ1-2,many,TRBV7-8,14,.,TGTGCCAGCAGCTTAGCGTCCGGTAACTATGGCTACACCTTC,CASSLASGNYGYTF
TRBJ1-2,.,TRBV24-1,13,.,TGTGCCACCAGTGATAGGGGTTTGGATGGCTACACCTTC,CATSDRGLDGYTF
TRBJ2-5,.,TRBV29-1,13,TRBD1,TGCAGCGTCAGGGACAGTGGGTTGGAGACCCAGTACTTC,CSVRDSGLETQYF
TRBJ2-7,many,TRBV4-1,15,TRBD2,TGCGCCAGCAGCCTTGGGACTAGTGGCTCCTACGAGCAGTACTTC,CASSLGTSGSYEQYF
TRBJ1-2,many,TRBV12-3/TRBV12-4,12,.,TGTGCCAGCAGTTTAGAGCCAGAGGGCTACACCTTC,CASSLEPEGYTF
TRBJ2-7,.,TRBV20-1,17,.,TGCAGTGCTAGAGCCGGGATATTCGGGACCGAACGCTACGAGCAGTACTTC,CSARAGIFGTERYEQYF
TRBJ1-1,few,TRBV6-2/TRBV6-3,16,.,TGTGCCAGCAGTTACCCCCGCGGGGAATTGAACACTGAAGCTTTCTTT,CASSYPRGELNTEAFF
TRBJ2-5,.,TRBV24-1,14,.,TGTGCCACCAGTGATGGGTCCGACCAAGAGACCCAGTACTTC,CATSDGSDQETQYF
TRBJ1-1,.,TRBV11-2,16,.,TGTGCCAGCAGCTTACGGGGTATTAGAATGAACACTGAAGCTTTCTTT,CASSLRGIRMNTEAFF
TRBJ2-1,.,TRBV14,16,TRBD2,TGTGCCAGCAGCCAACTAGGACTAGCGGGAGGCAATGAGCAGTTCTTC,CASSQLGLAGGNEQFF
TRBJ2-2,few,TRBV2,14,.,TGTGCCAGCAGTAGGACAGACTACACCGGGGAGCTGTTTTTT,CASSRTDYTGELFF
TRBJ1-1,many,TRBV12-3/TRBV12-4,15,.,TGTGCCAGCAGCCACGGTTGGGGGAAGGACACTGAAGCTTTCTTT,CASSHGWGKDTEAFF
TRBJ1-3,many,TRBV28,14,.,TGTGCCAGCGGAACGGGGCGTTATGGAAACACCATATATTTT,CASGTGRYGNTIYF
TRBJ1-6,many,TRBV6-1,14,.,TGTGCCAGCAGTGAAGCGTCGCAGGGAACACCCCTCCACTTT,CASSEASQGTPLHF
TRBJ1-1,few,TRBV5-6,18,.,TGTGCCAGCAGCCCCAACCCCACTGGGTTTGAGTTGAACACTGAAGCTTTCTTT,CASSPNPTGFELNTEAFF
TRBJ2-7,many,TRBV3-1,16,TRBD1,TGTGCCAGCAGCCAAGATTTGGGACAGCCTCTCTACGAGCAGTACTTC,CASSQDLGQPLYEQYF
TRBJ2-7,many,TRBV6-1,15,TRBD2,TGTGCCAGCAGTGAAGAACTAGCGGGGGGGCGTGAGCAGTACTTC,CASSEELAGGREQYF
TRBJ2-7,.,TRBV12-3/TRBV12-4,12,.,TGTGCCAGCTCCTCGGGACAACGCGAGCAGTACTTC,CASSSGQREQYF
TRBJ1-2,many,TRBV20-1,12,.,TGCAGTGCTAGGCATGAGCGTTATGGCTACACCTTC,CSARHERYGYTF
TRBJ2-7,many,TRBV20-1,11,.,TGCAGCTCACAGGGTCGCCACGAGCAGTACTTC,CSSQGRHEQYF
TRBJ2-5,.,TRBV2,15,TRBD2,TGTGCCAGCAGTGAAATTCTAGCGGGGAGTGGGTCCCAGTACTTC,CASSEILAGSGSQYF
TRBJ1-1,.,TRBV12-3/TRBV12-4,14,.,TGTGCCAGCAGTTTACACATATCGAACACTGAAGCTTTCTTT,CASSLHISNTEAFF
TRBJ2-7,many,TRBV9,13,.,TGTGCCAGCAGTGCGGGACCCCTATACGAGCAGTACTTC,CASSAGPLYEQYF
TRBJ2-7,many,TRBV12-3/TRBV12-4,15,.,TGTGCCAGCAGTGGGGGTTTTGTAGGGCTCTACGAGCAGTACTTC,CASSGGFVGLYEQYF
TRBJ2-3,.,TRBV7-9,12,.,TGTGCCAGCAGCCCCGTCGGTGATACGCAGTATTTT,CASSPVGDTQYF
TRBJ2-5,.,TRBV28,14,.,TGTGCCAGCAGTTTATCAGGGTTTGAGGAGACCCAGTACTTC,CASSLSGFEETQYF
TRBJ2-7,.,TRBV28,11,TRBD1,TGTGCCGTAGACAGGGGTAGCGAGCAGTACTTC,CAVDRGSEQYF
TRBJ1-3,many,TRBV28,15,.,TGTGCCAGCAGTTTTGGGGGGCTCCCTGGAAACACCATATATTTT,CASSFGGLPGNTIYF
TRBJ2-5,many,TRBV6-5,18,TRBD2,TGTGCCAGCAGTTACTCGTGGACTAGCGGCGGTGGGCAAGAGACCCAGTACTTC,CASSYSWTSGGGQETQYF
TRBJ1-1,many,TRBV12-3/TRBV12-4,13,.,TGTGCCAGCAGTTTGAGAAAAGGGACTGAAGCTTTCTTT,CASSLRKGTEAFF
TRBJ1-2,.,TRBV6-1,12,.,TGTGCCATCGGACATGGGAGGGGTGGCTACACCTTC,CAIGHGRGGYTF
TRBJ1-1,many,TRBV10-3,15,.,TGTGCCATCAGTACCGACCCAGGACGGGTTCGGGGAGCTTTCTTT,CAISTDPGRVRGAFF
TRBJ1-2,many,TRBV28,12,.,TGTGCCAGCAGTGGCCGGACAAGTGGCTACACCTTC,CASSGRTSGYTF
TRBJ1-1,many,TRBV6-5,14,TRBD1,TGTGCCAGCAGTTTACAGGGGGAGGGCACTGAAGCTTTCTTT,CASSLQGEGTEAFF
TRBJ1-2,many,TRBV6-1,13,.,TGTGCCAGCAGGCACAGGGACCTCTATGGCTACACCTTC,CASRHRDLYGYTF
TRBJ2-5,few,TRBV3-1,14,.,TGTGCCAGCAACCAAGACGACGGGGGGCAGACCCAGTACTTC,CASNQDDGGQTQYF
TRBJ2-7,.,TRBV12-3/TRBV12-4,17,TRBD1,TGTGCCAGCAGTTATTATCCTCCGGGACAGCTCTCCTACGAGCAGTACTTC,CASSYYPPGQLSYEQYF
TRBJ1-1,many,TRBV30,12,.,TGTGCCTGGAGTGGCGGAGACACTGAAGCTTTCTTT,CAWSGGDTEAFF
TRBJ2-4,many,TRBV30,16,TRBD2,TGTGCCTGGAGTGCCCCCCGGACTAGCGGTAAAAACATTCAGTACTTC,CAWSAPRTSGKNIQYF
TRBJ2-7,.,TRBV27,16,TRBD2,TGTGCCAGCAGTTCCCGGACTAGCGGGGGGGCCTACGAGCAGTACTTC,CASSSRTSGGAYEQYF
TRBJ2-2,once,TRBV29-1,14,.,TGCAGCGTTCGGGGCGTTACGGACACCGGGGAGCTGTTTTTT,CSVRGVTDTGELFF
TRBJ2-2,.,TRBV6-4,15,.,TGTGCTAGCAGTCCTGGACATGCGGGGATCGGGGAGCTGTTTTTT,CASSPGHAGIGELFF
TRBJ2-5,.,TRBV20-1,12,TRBD1,TGCAGTGCTGGGGACAGGGTGGAGACCCAGTACTTC,CSAGDRVETQYF
TRBJ2-3,few,TRBV2,14,.,TGTGCCAGCACCAAAGGCACCCCTGAGGATACGCAGTATTTT,CASTKGTPEDTQYF
TRBJ2-7,few,TRBV6-1,11,.,TGTGCCAGCCTCACAGGCTACGAGCAGCACTTC,CASLTGYEQHF